This T cell receptor (beta chain) came from a study of T cells in tumors after PD-1 blockade. Overall study context: Each patient got pembrolizumab 200 mg every 3 weeks or cemiplimab 350 mg every 2 weeks. Tumor samples averaged nearly 27,000 templates (range about 550-99,264) and roughly 6,000 unique clonotypes.

TCRdb keeps only in-frame clones here, not all; method: immunoSEQ multiplex PCR. This table holds fewer than 3,000 clones, around 69% found once. As for this clone: Its antigen is not identified.

Trimming removed 0 bases at V and 0 bases at J, with 10 bases between. Germline-derived CDR1 and CDR2 are SGHRS and YFSETQ. This CDR3 has 16 residues. Regarding the study as a whole: Peripheral recruitment is suggested, as some novel exhausted tumor clones were in pre-treatment blood.

The sequenced sample was tumor tissue, obtained after anti-PD-1 treatment. The chain is built from TRBV5-1 and TRBJ1-3; D remains unclear. The receptor's source is a human donor with basal cell carcinoma. This CDR3 is CASSLVGGASGNTIYF. CDR3 nucleotides: TGCGCCAGCAGCTTGGTCGGCGGCGCCTCTGGAAACACCATATATTTT.